This record covers a single T cell receptor beta chain. The antigen remains unidentified. The assay was carried out at the deep level. This table comes from immunoSEQ multiplex PCR, and its TCRdb copy is limited to in-frame clones, with some not included. Of about 1,800,000 clones detected, around 96% appear once; the ten largest clones hold roughly 1.2%. From germline, CDR1 is MNHEY and CDR2 SVGAGI. CDR3 size: 15 residues. Trimming stripped 3 bases from V and 0 bases from J, with 10 bases between. Terminally differentiated effector memory CD45RA+ cells were excluded by CCR7 positive selection of CD45RO-negative cells. This sample was included in a study of shared clonotypes between healthy human individuals. Study conclusions and caveats: Clonotypes not shared had lower generation probabilities than those common to all four donors. It was observed that approximately 5% of naive CD4 clonotypes were shared across a few donors.

V and J are TRBV6-5 and TRBJ2-3; no reliable D call. The receptor's source is a man aged 18 to 30 in good health. The sequencing input was naive CD8+ T cells sorted from blood. The DNA for the CDR3 is TGTGCCAGCAGTTATATGGGATCTAGCACAGATACGCAGTATTTT. It translates to CASSYMGSSTDTQYF.